The 30 T cell receptor beta chains below come from one sample, sequenced in a study of lymphopenia after photon versus proton radiotherapy. Clones were read by immunoSEQ multiplex PCR, and TCRdb kept only the in-frame ones, dropping some. The data hold 20,000 to 25,000 clones, with about nine tenths observed a single time. The starting material was peripheral blood, obtained from a patient treated with proton-based radiotherapy. The receptors stem from a woman between 65 and 79 years old with pancreatic cancer. Some clones in this sample may be carry-over from other donors' samples.

This chain links TRBV6-4 with TRBJ1-2, with D possibly being TRBD1 (5 bases). The ends were cut back, 0 bases at V and 3 bases at J, with 17 bases in the middle. Per germline, CDR1 MRHNA and CDR2 SNTAGT. The CDR3 length is 17 residues. The CDR3 protein is CASSDSMGGSLDYGYTF. CDR3 bases: TGTGCCAGCAGTGACTCGATGGGGGGTTCACTGGACTATGGCTACACCTTC.

The chain combines TRBV27 with TRBJ2-7, with D possibly TRBD1 on 6 matching bases. V was pared by 4 bases and J by 0 bases, with 16 bases between. CDR3 size: 16 residues. CDR1 is MNHEY and CDR2 is SMNVEV in the germline V gene (reference sequence). The chain's CDR3 is CASSSLWGRSSYEQYF. The CDR3 DNA reads as TGTGCCAGCAGTTCCCTTTGGGGGCGGAGCTCCTACGAGCAGTACTTC.

V gene TRBV18 combines with J gene TRBJ1-2, with D possibly being TRBD1 (5 bases). The CDR3 runs to 12 residues. CDR1 and CDR2 from the germline V gene are KGHSH and LQKENI. Trimming cost V 2 bases and J 5 bases, with 6 bases left between them. CDR3 sequence reads: CASSPDRYGYTF. DNA for the CDR3: TGTGCCAGCTCACCAGACAGATATGGCTACACCTTC.

This chain uses TRBV9 with TRBJ2-7, with D uncertain. Per germline, CDR1 SGDLS and CDR2 YYNGEE. The CDR3 extends over 15 amino acids. V was shortened by 4 bases and J by 1 base, with 15 bases between the two germline ends. CDR3 coding DNA: TGTGCCAGCAGCTCAGACTGGACCTCATCCTACGAGCAGTACTTC. It yields the protein CASSSDWTSSYEQYF.

This clone was seen a single time. CDR3 sequence (DNA): TGTGCCAGCAGTTTGGGGGTGAGGATATATGGCTACACCTTC. It specifies CASSLGVRIYGYTF. The chain joins TRBV28 to TRBJ1-2; possible D gene TRBD1, 5 bases. Germline V gives CDR1 MDHEN, CDR2 SYDVKM. Trimming left V 3 bases short and J 5 bases short, with 13 bases between. The CDR3 totals 14 residues.

This chain uses TRBV6-5 with TRBJ1-6, with D possibly TRBD1 on 5 matching bases. The ends were cut back, 8 bases at V and 5 bases at J, with 10 bases in the middle. CDR1 is MNHEY, CDR2 SVGAGI, per germline. This CDR3 has 13 residues. CDR3 nucleotide sequence: TGTGCCAGCTCCGGGGGTAATAATTCACCCCTCCACTTT. It codes for CASSGGNNSPLHF.

The rearrangement uses TRBV7-8 and TRBJ2-7, with 10 positions matching TRBD1. Per the germline V gene, CDR1 is SGHVS and CDR2 is FQNEAQ. V shed 1 base and J 9 bases; nucleotides not matched to a gene: 15. The CDR3 has 17 amino acids. The CDR3 coding sequence is TGTGCCAGCAGCTTAGAAGGTGTGGTGACAGGGGGCCCCGGGCAGTACTTC. Protein product: CASSLEGVVTGGPGQYF.

CDR3 protein: CALETPNDEKLFF. DNA of the CDR3: TGTGCCCTCGAGACACCTAACGATGAAAAACTGTTTTTT. V is TRBV30 and J is TRBJ1-4; the D is unclear. From germline, CDR1 is GTSNPN and CDR2 SVGIG (reference sequence). Trimming removed 8 bases at V and 6 bases at J, with 16 bases between. The CDR3 has 13 amino acids.

This chain connects TRBV28 to TRBJ1-1, with D perhaps matching TRBD1 (6 bases). The germline gives CDR1 MDHEN, CDR2 SYDVKM. V shed 6 bases and J shed 4 bases, with 18 bases lying between them. The CDR3 is 15 amino acids. In DNA form, the CDR3 reads TGTGCCAGCAGGAGGGCGGGGGCTCTGGGCACTGAAGCTTTCTTT. Protein: CASRRAGALGTEAFF.

The chain uses TRBV2 and TRBJ2-7; D not certain. V was trimmed by 3 bases and J by 1 base, leaving 7 bases between them. This CDR3 is 13 amino acids long. The V gene's germline CDR1 is SNHLY and CDR2 FYNNEI. This chain's CDR3 is CASSDNESYEQYF. The DNA for the CDR3 is TGTGCCAGCAGTGATAACGAGTCCTACGAGCAGTACTTC.

The chain employs TRBV19 and TRBJ2-6, with no clear D. V gave up 3 bases and J gave up 1 base, with 4 bases separating them. Per the germline V gene, CDR1 is LNHDA and CDR2 is SQIVND (reference sequence). This CDR3 is 14 amino acids long. The CDR3 DNA reads TGTGCCAGTAGTATTATTTCTGGGGCCAACGTCCTGACTTTC. Protein sequence: CASSIISGANVLTF.

The chain combines TRBV5-4 with TRBJ2-7; 8 bases match TRBD2. V was clipped by 3 bases and J by 2 bases; unmatched bases: 7. The CDR3 consists of 15 residues. The germline V gene encodes CDR1 SGHNT and CDR2 YYREEE (reference sequence). CDR3: CASSSGQAGAYEQYF. CDR3 DNA sequence: TGTGCCAGCAGCTCAGGGCAAGCGGGGGCCTACGAGCAGTACTTC.

CDR3 protein: CASSLDTSGYYEQYF. The CDR3 DNA follows: TGCGCCAGCAGCTTAGATACTAGCGGTTACTACGAGCAGTACTTC. The V gene is TRBV5-1, the J gene TRBJ2-7; 8 nucleotides match TRBD2. The CDR3 is 15 residues long. Germline V lookup: CDR1 SGHRS, CDR2 YFSETQ. The junction had 7 bases not matched to a gene; V was cut back by 2 bases and J by 3 bases.

The chain employs TRBV18 and TRBJ1-1; D is unclear. The CDR3 runs 12 residues. Germline V lookup: CDR1 KGHSH, CDR2 LQKENI. V shed 2 bases and J shed 8 bases, with 9 bases lying between them. The CDR3 region is CASSPGGEEAFF. CDR3 sequence (DNA): TGTGCCAGCTCACCAGGAGGCGAAGAAGCTTTCTTT.

The chain uses TRBV5-1 and TRBJ2-1; 12 bases align to TRBD2. J gave up 8 bases and V 4 bases, and 7 bases lay outside the gene matches. The germline V gene has CDR1 SGHRS and CDR2 YFSETQ. This CDR3 has 15 amino acids. The CDR3 DNA follows: TGCGCCAGCAGCCCGACTAGCGGGAGTGGTGATGAGCAGTTCTTC. Encoded protein: CASSPTSGSGDEQFF.

The chain couples TRBV7-8 to TRBJ1-4; D remains unclear. Germline V lookup: CDR1 SGHVS, CDR2 FQNEAQ. Trimming took 3 bases from V and 11 from J, leaving 10 bases between them. The CDR3 is 12 residues long. The CDR3 DNA reads as TGTGCCAGCAGCTTGAGTAGGGATAAACTGTTTTTT. Amino acid sequence: CASSLSRDKLFF.

V and J are TRBV27 and TRBJ2-2; TRBD2 agrees at 10 bases. V shed 1 base and J 4 bases; nucleotides not matched to a gene: 3. The CDR3 has 16 amino acids. Per germline, CDR1 MNHEY and CDR2 SMNVEV (reference sequence). The CDR3 here is CASSLYPSGSTGELFF. The CDR3 nucleotides read TGTGCCAGCAGTTTATACCCTAGCGGGAGCACCGGGGAGCTGTTTTTT.

The chain couples TRBV2 to TRBJ1-6; D not resolved. V lost 7 bases, J lost 7 bases, and 14 bases lay in between. CDR1 is SNHLY and CDR2 is FYNNEI in the germline V gene. The CDR3 covers 14 residues. The chain's CDR3 is CASKREGLNSPLHF. The CDR3, as DNA: TGTGCCAGCAAAAGGGAAGGACTAAATTCACCCCTCCACTTT.

The CDR3 loop is CASSPPSSGNTGELFF. The CDR3 DNA reads as TGTGCCAGCTCACCACCGTCTTCGGGAAACACCGGGGAGCTGTTTTTT. The V call is TRBV18, the J call TRBJ2-2, with a tentative D call TRBD2 (5 bases). CDR3 length: 16 residues. V was clipped by 0 bases and J by 2 bases, with 10 bases between them. Germline-derived CDR1 and CDR2 are KGHSH and LQKENI.

The chain employs TRBV18 and TRBJ1-1, with TRBD1 as a possible D gene (5 bases). Deletions cut 3 bases from V and 1 base from J, with 9 bases between. CDR3 size: 14 residues. Germline-derived CDR1 and CDR2 are KGHSH and LQKENI. The CDR3 loop is CASSPARANTEAFF. In DNA form, the CDR3 reads TGTGCCAGCTCACCTGCCAGGGCGAACACTGAAGCTTTCTTT.

The chain combines TRBV6-1 with TRBJ2-1, with 11 bases that match TRBD2. Germline loops: CDR1 MNHNS, CDR2 SASEGT. The CDR3 consists of 13 residues. J lost 10 bases, V lost 3 bases, and 2 bases had no gene match. CDR3 bases: TGTGCCAGCAGTGAGGGGACTAGCGGCGAGCAGTTCTTC. This translates into CASSEGTSGEQFF.

V usage is TRBV14 and J usage is TRBJ2-5; no clear D gene. This CDR3 is built from 15 residues. Germline CDR1 is SGHDN and CDR2 is FVKESK. Trimming cost V 1 base and J 5 bases, with 14 bases left between them. In DNA form, the CDR3 reads TGTGCCAGCAGCCAAGGCTCAGCCCAGAAGGAGACCCAGTACTTC. It specifies CASSQGSAQKETQYF.

The chain recombines TRBV10-3 with TRBJ1-1, with D perhaps matching TRBD1 (5 bases). V was trimmed by 10 bases and J by 1 base, leaving 19 bases between them. This CDR3 is 15 amino acids long. Germline CDR1 ENHRY, CDR2 SYGVKD. CDR3 coding DNA: TGTGCCACCAGACAGAAGGAGGAACCGAACACTGAAGCTTTCTTT. This codes for CATRQKEEPNTEAFF.

The V gene is TRBV28, the J gene TRBJ2-2; D may be TRBD1 (6 bases). The CDR3 totals 13 residues. Trimming took 6 bases from V and 6 from J, leaving 11 bases between them. Germline V CDR1 and CDR2: MDHEN, SYDVKM. The CDR3 nucleotides are TGTGCCAGCAGCCTACAGGGTGCCGGGGAGCTGTTTTTT. Translated, it gives CASSLQGAGELFF.

This rearrangement joins TRBV18 to TRBJ1-4; possibly TRBD1 for D (5 bases). This CDR3 spans 16 amino acids. V was cut by 3 bases and J by 3 bases, with 14 bases left in between. Germline CDR1 is KGHSH and CDR2 is LQKENI. The CDR3 coding sequence is TGTGCCAGCTCACCCTCCCTCGGGACGTCTAATGAAAAACTGTTTTTT. Translation: CASSPSLGTSNEKLFF.

The J gene is TRBJ1-2, the V gene TRBV10-1; D remains ambiguous. Germline loops: CDR1 WNHNN, CDR2 SYGVQD (reference sequence). This CDR3 is built from 13 residues. Trimming left V 4 bases short and J 0 bases short, with 6 bases between. CDR3 region: CASSASPNYGYTF. CDR3 bases: TGCGCCAGCAGTGCGTCCCCTAACTATGGCTACACCTTC.

The rearrangement links TRBV5-1 to TRBJ1-4, with 8 nucleotides matching TRBD1. Germline CDR1 SGHRS, CDR2 YFSETQ. The V and J ends lost 4 bases and 0 bases, in that order; junction bases with no gene match: 8. The CDR3 extends over 17 amino acids. The CDR3 DNA is TGCGCCAGCAGCCTACAGGGGGGAACTGCAACTAATGAAAAACTGTTTTTT. Protein product: CASSLQGGTATNEKLFF.

The chain has TRBV18 and TRBJ1-2; 8 bases are shared with TRBD1. This CDR3 contains 13 residues. CDR1 and CDR2 from the germline V gene are KGHSH and LQKENI. J lost 5 bases, V lost 4 bases, and 3 bases had no gene match. The CDR3 DNA is TGTGCCAGCTCACACGACAGGGGATATGGCTACACCTTC. Protein product: CASSHDRGYGYTF.

The genes are TRBV7-9 and TRBJ2-7, with D possibly being TRBD1 or TRBD2 (5 bases each). CDR3 length equals 16 residues. With 4 bases removed from V and 0 bases from J, the gap between germline ends came to 16 bases. In germline, CDR1 is SEHNR, CDR2 FQNEAQ (reference sequence). The CDR3 protein is CASSSGKGRSSYEQYF. The CDR3 DNA sequence: TGTGCCAGCAGCTCAGGAAAGGGACGGAGCTCCTACGAGCAGTACTTC.

The chain uses TRBV19 and TRBJ2-3; D possibly corresponds to TRBD2 (5 bases). Germline CDR1 is LNHDA and CDR2 is SQIVND (reference sequence). This CDR3 is 15 amino acids long. Trimming took 8 bases from V and 2 from J, leaving 17 bases between them. In DNA, the CDR3 is TGTGCCAGTGCCCCCGGGCAGGACTTCACAGATACGCAGTATTTT. Its protein product is CASAPGQDFTDTQYF.